Here is one T cell receptor beta chain with its context. Random hexamers were used to reverse transcribe roughly 0.45 to 1 ug of RNA. With immunoSEQ multiplex PCR, TCR beta CDR3 was amplified across 54 Vbeta and 13 Jbeta. TCRdb re-derived calls from the immunoSEQ multiplex PCR reads in MiXCR, one entry per CDR3 protein. Here the sample spans about 120,000 distinct CDR3 sequences, roughly 94% being singletons. This sample is drawn from a study of CD8 T cells in Susac syndrome. The authors sequenced TCR beta from blood CD8+ and CD4+ T cells. Matched for age and sex, the controls were healthy donors. Germline values: CDR1 SGHTA, CDR2 FQGNSA. The CDR3 extends over 14 amino acids. The germline V and J ends were trimmed by 2 bases and 6 bases, with 11 bases remaining between them.

The source is a human donor in good health. Material for sequencing was CD4+ T cells from PBMCs. V and J are TRBV7-2 and TRBJ2-4; a weak D match, TRBD1 (5 bases). CDR3 amino acids: CASSLSGLGNIQYF. DNA of the CDR3: TGTGCCAGCAGCTTATCAGGGTTAGGAAACATTCAGTACTTC.